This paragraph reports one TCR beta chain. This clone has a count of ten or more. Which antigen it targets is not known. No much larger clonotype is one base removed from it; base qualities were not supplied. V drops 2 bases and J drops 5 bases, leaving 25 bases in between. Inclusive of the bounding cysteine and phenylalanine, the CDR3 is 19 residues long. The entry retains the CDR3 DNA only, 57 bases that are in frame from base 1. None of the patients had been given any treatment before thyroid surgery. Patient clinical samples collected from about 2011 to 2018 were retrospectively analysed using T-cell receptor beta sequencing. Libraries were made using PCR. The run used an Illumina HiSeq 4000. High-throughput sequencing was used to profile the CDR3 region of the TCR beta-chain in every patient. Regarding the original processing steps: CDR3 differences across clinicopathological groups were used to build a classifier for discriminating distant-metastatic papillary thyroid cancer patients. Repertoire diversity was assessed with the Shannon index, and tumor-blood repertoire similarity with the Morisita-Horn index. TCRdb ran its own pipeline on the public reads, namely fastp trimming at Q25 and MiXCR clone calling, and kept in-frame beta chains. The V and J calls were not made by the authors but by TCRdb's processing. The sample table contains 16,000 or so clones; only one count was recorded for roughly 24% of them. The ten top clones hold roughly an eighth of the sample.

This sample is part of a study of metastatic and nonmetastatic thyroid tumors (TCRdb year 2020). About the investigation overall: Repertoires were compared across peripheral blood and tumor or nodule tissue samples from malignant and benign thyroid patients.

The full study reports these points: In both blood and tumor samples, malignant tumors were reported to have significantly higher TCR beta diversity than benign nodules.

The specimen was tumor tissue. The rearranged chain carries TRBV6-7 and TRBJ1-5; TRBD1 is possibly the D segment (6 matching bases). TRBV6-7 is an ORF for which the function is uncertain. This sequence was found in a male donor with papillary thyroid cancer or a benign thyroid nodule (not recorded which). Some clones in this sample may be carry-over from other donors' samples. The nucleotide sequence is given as TGTGCCAGCAGTTACACCGGATGGCGGGGGGCAAAGAGGCATCAGCCCCAGCATTTT. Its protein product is CASSYTGWRGAKRHQPQHF.